This T cell receptor (beta chain) was observed in a study of identical twins. After template switching added a universal primer site, the resulting cDNA carried unique molecular identifiers. TCRdb analysed the 5' RACE reads with MiXCR anew, one entry per CDR3 protein. The table has around 480,000 distinct CDR3 sequences, 14% seen once. The CDR3 runs 19 residues. Germline V gene data show CDR1 as SGHAT and CDR2 as FQNNGV. V gave up 5 bases and J gave up 8 bases; unmatched junction bases: 26. Separately, the same data were catalogued under a study of yellow fever vaccine responses in identical twins.

The sample was CD4+ T cells sorted from blood. This clonotype was sampled from a woman between 18 and 29 years old in good health. This chain connects TRBV11-2 to TRBJ1-2; 7 nucleotides align to TRBD1. CDR3 nucleotide sequence: TGTGCCAGCAGCCTCCAGGGGGGGGTAGGACAGTGGATTGGTGGAGGCTACACCTTC. Amino acids: CASSLQGGVGQWIGGGYTF.